This T cell receptor (beta chain) was documented in a study of cytotoxic CD8 clonotypes in ibrutinib-treated CLL. The repertoire was sequenced with immunoSEQ multiplex PCR; TCRdb's copy has only in-frame clones and lacks some. This table holds about 68,000 clones, approximately 71% found once. Germline V gene lookup returns CDR1 ENHRY and CDR2 SYGVKD. The germline V and J ends were trimmed by 5 bases and 0 bases, with 8 bases remaining between them. The CDR3 consists of 14 residues. Sequencing was performed on PBMCs, taken after 12 months of ibrutinib treatment. This sequence originates from a human donor with chronic lymphocytic leukemia. V usage is TRBV10-3 and J usage is TRBJ1-3; D not resolved. The DNA of the CDR3 is TGTGCCATCAGTCCCAGCCACTCTGGAAACACCATATATTTT. This codes for CAISPSHSGNTIYF.